These 25 T cell receptor beta chains originate from one sample sequenced in a study of vaccination and CD4 T cells after COVID-19. Cultured CD4+ T-cell DNA underwent Oncomine TCR Beta short-read sequencing. TCRdb itself ran the PCR reads through MiXCR, one entry per CDR3 protein. This sample has 9,500 to 15,000 distinct CDR3 sequences, with roughly 29% found just once. Antigen specificity for these receptors is unknown. Indicated treatment: roughly ten-day PBMC culture with coronavirus spike peptide pools or control peptides (ViraFEST assay). The source was CD4+ T cells from blood, cultured in vitro, collected after SARS-CoV-2 vaccination. The receptors were sampled from a human donor who had recovered from COVID-19.

This clonotype occurred a few times. This chain joins TRBV28 and TRBJ2-2, with D perhaps TRBD1 (6 bases). Germline CDR1 MDHEN, CDR2 SYDVKM. The CDR3 runs 16 residues. V was shortened by 6 bases and J by 0 bases, with 14 bases between the two germline ends. DNA of the CDR3: TGTGCCAGCAGAAGCGGACAGCGAACGAACACCGGGGAGCTGTTTTTT. Translated, it gives CASRSGQRTNTGELFF.

V and J are TRBV20-1 and TRBJ2-7, with D perhaps matching TRBD1 (6 bases). Germline CDR1 is DFQATT and CDR2 is SNEGSKA (reference sequence). CDR3 length: 12 amino acids. Trimming left V 5 bases short and J 3 bases short, with 11 bases between. The CDR3 protein is CSAPGTLYEQYF. The CDR3 nucleotides are TGCAGTGCTCCCGGGACACTCTACGAGCAGTACTTC.

The gene calls are TRBV7-8 and TRBJ2-6, with TRBD1 as a possible D gene (5 bases). The length of the CDR3 is 17 residues. Germline CDR1 and CDR2: SGHVS and FQNEAQ. Trimming took off 5 bases at V and 0 bases at J, with 14 bases between the two ends. The CDR3 region is CASSQGRIYSGANVLTF. The CDR3 DNA follows: TGTGCCAGCAGCCAGGGTCGTATTTACTCTGGGGCCAACGTCCTGACTTTC.

This clonotype was seen only a few times. The rearrangement links TRBV7-9 to TRBJ2-7; D gene unclear. The CDR3 spans 15 residues. Germline lookup yields CDR1 SEHNR and CDR2 FQNEAQ (reference sequence). The ends were cut back, 4 bases at V and 5 bases at J, with 18 bases in the middle. For the CDR3, the DNA is TGTGCCAGCAGCTCCGCGGCGTTAACAGCCCACGAGCAGTACTTC. Residues: CASSSAALTAHEQYF.

The rearrangement joins TRBV2 to TRBJ2-7; 7 positions match TRBD2. This CDR3 is 15 amino acids long. V trimming: 2 bases; J trimming: 4 bases; junction bases outside the gene matches: 8. Germline V gene data show CDR1 as SNHLY and CDR2 as FYNNEI. The CDR3 region has the DNA TGTGCCAGCAGTGAAAAGGCGGGAGTGGTATACGAGCAGTACTTC. Its protein product is CASSEKAGVVYEQYF.

This chain's CDR3 is CASRPISGGRLVNYGYTF. The CDR3 nucleotides read TGTGCCAGTAGACCAATTTCTGGGGGGCGCCTTGTTAACTATGGCTACACCTTC. The chain links TRBV19 to TRBJ1-2, with a weak D call TRBD1 (6 bases). Trimming took off 6 bases at V and 1 base at J, with 24 bases between the two ends. CDR3 size: 18 residues. CDR1 and CDR2 (germline): LNHDA, SQIVND (reference sequence).

The chain couples TRBV24-1 to TRBJ2-7, with D maybe TRBD1 (6 bases). This CDR3 has 16 amino acids. Per the germline V gene, CDR1 is KGHDR and CDR2 is SFDVKD. Trimming took off 2 bases at V and 7 bases at J, with 20 bases between the two ends. The CDR3 sequence: CATSDWGTTDTREQYF. The DNA of the CDR3 is TGTGCCACCAGTGATTGGGGGACAACGGACACAAGGGAGCAGTACTTC.

This clonotype was picked up a small number of times. This chain joins TRBV5-8 and TRBJ1-2, with 8 positions matching TRBD1. Germline CDR1 and CDR2: SGHTS and YDEGEE. The CDR3 is 13 residues long. Losses at the gene ends were 3 bases for V and 5 bases for J; bases not matched to a gene: 3. CDR3 region: CASSSRGPYGYTF. The CDR3 nucleotides read TGTGCCAGCAGCTCCAGGGGGCCATATGGCTACACCTTC.

This clonotype qualifies as medium-sized. The genes are TRBV12-3 or TRBV12-4 and TRBJ2-3; D ambiguous. V gave up 3 bases and J gave up 6 bases, with 4 bases separating them. This CDR3 is 11 amino acids long. The CDR3 DNA follows: TGTGCCAGCAGTTTTAAGGATACGCAGTATTTT. Amino acids: CASSFKDTQYF.

In this sample, this clonotype turned up once. The genes are TRBV4-3 and TRBJ2-2; possibly TRBD1 for D (5 bases). V was cut by 8 bases and J by 4 bases, with 17 bases left in between. This CDR3 has 15 residues. From germline, CDR1 is LGHNA and CDR2 YSLEER. CDR3 protein: CASSLGVGFTGELFF. Written as DNA, the CDR3 is TGCGCCAGCTCTCTAGGGGTGGGATTCACCGGGGAGCTGTTTTTT.

This clonotype was picked up a small number of times. The chain uses TRBV19 and TRBJ1-6, with a tentative D call TRBD1 (5 bases). The germline V gene encodes CDR1 LNHDA and CDR2 SQIVND (reference sequence). Trimming stripped 3 bases from V and 7 bases from J, with 10 bases between. The CDR3 spans 14 residues. Written as DNA, the CDR3 is TGTGCCAGTAGTATTCGGGGGAGGAATTCACCCCTCCACTTT. Translating it yields CASSIRGRNSPLHF.

V and J are TRBV6-2 or TRBV6-3 and TRBJ1-1; 12 bases align to TRBD1. This CDR3 contains 16 residues. The germline gives CDR1 MNHEY, CDR2 SVGEGT. The trim removed 6 bases at V and 1 base at J, leaving 6 bases unmatched. The CDR3 DNA follows: TGTGCCAGCAGGGCCGGGACAGGGGGCCCGAACACTGAAGCTTTCTTT. Encoded protein: CASRAGTGGPNTEAFF.

The genes are TRBV10-3 and TRBJ2-1; 14 bases fit TRBD2. The CDR3 totals 16 residues. The germline V gene encodes CDR1 ENHRY and CDR2 SYGVKD. V lost 6 bases and J lost 9; bases outside the gene matches: 10. The CDR3 nucleotides read TGTGCCATCAGAAACGGGACTAGCGGGAGAGTCGGTGAGCAGTTCTTC. It specifies CAIRNGTSGRVGEQFF.

The chain combines TRBV6-1 with TRBJ1-2; 7 bases are shared with TRBD1. CDR1 is MNHNS, CDR2 SASEGT, per germline. This CDR3 is built from 13 residues. J lost 1 base, V lost 10 bases, and 6 bases had no gene match. The CDR3 DNA reads TGTGCCACCCGGGACAGTATTAACTATGGCTACACCTTC. Its protein is CATRDSINYGYTF.

J is TRBJ1-5 and V is TRBV5-6, with unresolved D. The CDR3 loop spans 14 amino acids. Germline V gives CDR1 SGHDT, CDR2 YYEEEE. The V gene lost 2 bases and the J gene lost 0 bases, with 6 bases spanning the gap. CDR3 protein: CASSLRGSNQPQHF. The CDR3, as DNA: TGTGCCAGCAGCTTACGGGGTAGCAATCAGCCCCAGCATTTT.

This clonotype was seen only a few times. The chain is built from TRBV27 and TRBJ1-6, with 10 bases lining up with TRBD1. Losses at the gene ends were 6 bases for V and 8 bases for J; bases not matched to a gene: 13. The CDR3 runs to 17 residues. Germline V gives CDR1 MNHEY, CDR2 SMNVEV (reference sequence). The CDR3 region has the DNA TGTGCCAGCAGGGGACAGGGGTTACTAGCGACACATTCACCCCTCCACTTT. Protein product: CASRGQGLLATHSPLHF.

This chain joins TRBV20-1 and TRBJ2-1; 16 bases match TRBD2. V lost 6 bases to trimming and J lost 12 bases; unmatched junction nucleotides: 11. CDR1 and CDR2 from the germline V gene are DFQATT and SNEGSKA (reference sequence). CDR3 length: 15 amino acids. CDR3 protein: CSAPRGLAGGPWQFF. The CDR3 region has the DNA TGCAGTGCCCCCAGGGGACTAGCGGGAGGGCCGTGGCAGTTCTTC.

This rearrangement joins TRBV20-1 to TRBJ2-5, with 10 bases identical to TRBD2. V shed 6 bases, J shed 7 bases, and the junction held 8 bases outside the gene matches. This CDR3 region has 13 residues. Germline V CDR1 and CDR2: DFQATT, SNEGSKA (reference sequence). As DNA, the CDR3 is TGCAGTGCCAGGACTAGCGGCTTCAGGACCCAGTACTTC. It yields the protein CSARTSGFRTQYF.

This clonotype occurred a few times. The CDR3 nucleotides are TGCAGTGCTAGAGATCCCCGACTAGCGGTGGATACGCAGTATTTT. Amino acid sequence: CSARDPRLAVDTQYF. This chain connects TRBV20-1 to TRBJ2-3, with 9 positions matching TRBD2. This CDR3 comprises 15 residues. Looked up from germline, CDR1 is DFQATT and CDR2 is SNEGSKA (reference sequence). V lost 0 bases, J lost 6 bases, and 7 bases stayed unmatched.

This clonotype has a handful of counts. V is TRBV14 and J is TRBJ2-7, with 8 nucleotides matching TRBD1. With 3 bases clipped from V and 4 bases from J, the junction kept 11 bases outside the gene matches. The CDR3 length is 16 residues. CDR1 SGHDN and CDR2 FVKESK come from the germline V gene. CDR3 loop: CASSHPTGDPSYEQYF. CDR3 DNA sequence: TGTGCCAGCAGCCACCCGACAGGGGATCCTTCTTACGAGCAGTACTTC.

This clonotype came up a few times. This chain joins TRBV15 and TRBJ1-5; no clear D. V was clipped by 0 bases and J by 7 bases, with 4 bases between them. This CDR3 has 12 amino acids. Germline V CDR1 and CDR2: LNHNV, YYDKDF (reference sequence). The chain's CDR3 is CATSRDRQPQHF. Here the CDR3 DNA reads TGTGCCACCAGCAGAGATCGGCAGCCCCAGCATTTT.

This rearrangement joins TRBV19 to TRBJ1-5; D not resolved. The CDR3 covers 14 residues. Germline-derived CDR1 and CDR2 are LNHDA and SQIVND (reference sequence). V was pared by 7 bases and J by 5 bases, with 15 bases between. CDR3 protein: CASTRQTSDQPQHF. CDR3 nucleotide sequence: TGTGCCAGTACCCGCCAGACATCTGATCAGCCCCAGCATTTT.

This rearrangement joins TRBV20-1 to TRBJ2-3, with D perhaps matching TRBD1 (5 bases). CDR1 and CDR2 (germline): DFQATT, SNEGSKA (reference sequence). The CDR3 spans 15 residues. V dropped 1 base and J dropped 2 bases, with 13 bases sitting between them. The CDR3 DNA reads as TGCAGTGCTAGAGGGGGCGTATCGACCACAGATACGCAGTATTTT. It specifies CSARGGVSTTDTQYF.

This clonotype was detected a few times. The chain carries TRBV27 and TRBJ2-7; D might be TRBD1 (6 bases). The V gene lost 8 bases and the J gene lost 3 bases, with 23 bases spanning the gap. The CDR3 runs 16 residues. Germline assignment: CDR1 MNHEY and CDR2 SMNVEV (reference sequence). DNA of the CDR3: TGTGCCAGCCGAATCCGGGGATGGGGGCCAAACTACGAGCAGTACTTC. Translated, it gives CASRIRGWGPNYEQYF.

This sequence joins TRBV5-4 and TRBJ2-6, with D unclear. Trimming shortened V by 4 bases and J by 0 bases, and 8 bases separated the two germline ends. Germline V gene lookup returns CDR1 SGHNT and CDR2 YYREEE (reference sequence). The CDR3 is 15 residues long. This CDR3 is CASSLSFSGANVLTF. For the CDR3, the DNA is TGTGCCAGCAGCCTGAGCTTCTCTGGGGCCAACGTCCTGACTTTC.